This TCR beta chain originates from a study of blood T cells in healthy people across ages. Study conclusions and caveats: One million T cells yielded diversity estimates that were considered underestimates.

Only a few counts were recorded for this clonotype. The antigen is not known. The V segment lost 2 bases and the J segment 5 bases; nucleotides outside the gene matches: 3. CDR1 is MNHEY, CDR2 SVGEGT, per germline. CDR3 size: 13 residues. Primers used in a second PCR of roughly 7 to 12 cycles were a sample-barcoded 5' primer and a J-beta primer mix. TCRdb fed the 5' RACE reads into MiXCR, producing one record per CDR3 protein. The table includes more than 500,000 distinct CDR3 sequences, about 28% detected once. These same records also appear under a second study, on T cells of mothers and their children. This second report adds: Donation was provided by three healthy Caucasian mothers along with their six children.

This chain connects TRBV6-2 or TRBV6-3 to TRBJ2-7; TRBD1 matches at 7 bases. Sample: blood. The TCR was taken from a boy aged 2 to 10 in good health. The CDR3 DNA sequence: TGTGCCAGCAGTTACAGTGACAGGGACGAGCAGTACTTC. Residues: CASSYSDRDEQYF.